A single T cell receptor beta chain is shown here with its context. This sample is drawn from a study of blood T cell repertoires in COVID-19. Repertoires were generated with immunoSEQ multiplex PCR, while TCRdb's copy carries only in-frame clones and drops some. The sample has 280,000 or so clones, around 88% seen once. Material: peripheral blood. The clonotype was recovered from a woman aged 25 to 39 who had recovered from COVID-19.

CDR3 in DNA: TGTGCCAGCAGCTCAAGACAGGGTACCAAAGAGACCCAGTACTTC. It encodes CASSSRQGTKETQYF. The chain has TRBV7-8 and TRBJ2-5; 7 bases are a match to TRBD1. V was clipped by 4 bases and J by 3 bases; unmatched bases: 8. This CDR3 comprises 15 residues. Germline V gene data show CDR1 as SGHVS and CDR2 as FQNEAQ.